This T cell receptor beta chain was recorded in a study of OX40 agonist ivuxolimab in advanced cancers. Study background: Aged roughly 23 to 79 with a mean of about 63 years, they were about 80% male. Regarding the study as a whole: Partly responding patients at 0.1-3.0 mg/kg showed some of the smallest clonal expansion. Clonal expansion was seen in CD4+ and CD8+ blood T cells by week 6 at 0.1 to 3.0 mg/kg. CD8+ T cells averaged more expanded clones than CD4+.

The repertoire was sequenced with immunoSEQ multiplex PCR; TCRdb's copy has only in-frame clones and lacks some. The table records tens of thousands of clones, around 80% of them present only once. As concerns this clone: Antigen specificity is unknown.

There are 14 residues in the CDR3. Trimming removed 9 bases from V and 2 bases from J, with 16 bases in between. Germline V gives CDR1 SGHRS, CDR2 YFSETQ. This chain links TRBV5-1 with TRBJ2-3; weak D call: TRBD1 (6 bases). Sequences were derived from CD4+ or CD8+ T cells sorted from blood, sampled in a trial of the OX40 agonist ivuxolimab. The sequence was obtained from an adult with an advanced solid tumor such as melanoma, head and neck, liver or kidney cancer. The CDR3 coding sequence is TGCGCCACCGAGTGGGGGCCAAACACAGATACGCAGTATTTT. This translates into CATEWGPNTDTQYF.